This T cell receptor (beta chain) stems from a study of breast tumors, draining lymph nodes, adjacent tissues. Axillary draining lymph nodes of breast cancer patients supplied the node samples. TCRdb re-called the multiplex PCR reads with MiXCR, one entry per CDR3 protein. This table has some 170,000 distinct CDR3 sequences, around 35% appearing once. This clonotype occurred many times. Per the germline V gene, CDR1 is SQVTM and CDR2 is ANQGSEA. The CDR3 is 15 amino acids. The V end lost 6 bases, the J end lost 5 bases, and 22 bases lay between the germline ends. This sequence joins TRBV29-1 and TRBJ2-5, with D perhaps TRBD2 (6 bases). The clonotype comes from a female donor with breast cancer. Some clones in this sample may be carry-over from other donors' samples. The specimen sequenced was axillary lymph node tissue. CDR3 bases: TGCAGCGTGGGGGGTCGTCCTCCTCGGTGGGAGACCCAGTACTTC. Protein: CSVGGRPPRWETQYF.